The 5 T cell receptor beta chains in this list originate from one sample, sequenced in a study of cytomegalovirus exposure and HLA in healthy donors. PCR was performed using 60 Vbeta and 13 Jbeta primers. The protocol was immunoSEQ multiplex PCR, while the TCRdb copy is restricted to in-frame clones and leaves out a portion. The sample consists of 160,000 or so clones, 71% of them appearing once. Sequencing used PBMCs. These receptors all stem from a woman in her 30s in good health and CMV-seronegative.

The chain recombines TRBV7-9 with TRBJ1-3, with unresolved D. Deletions cut 3 bases from V and 0 bases from J, with 9 bases between. This CDR3 region has 15 residues. Germline V gene sequence: CDR1 SEHNR, CDR2 FQNEAQ (reference sequence). CDR3 protein: CASSFYSTSGNTIYF. The CDR3 nucleotides are TGTGCCAGCAGCTTCTACAGCACCTCTGGAAACACCATATATTTT.

This clone appeared a single time. This chain links TRBV5-4 with TRBJ2-2; TRBD2 matches 12 bases. The trim removed 7 bases at V and 6 bases at J, leaving 7 bases unmatched. The CDR3 sequence is 15 residues long. The V gene's germline CDR1 is SGHNT and CDR2 YYREEE (reference sequence). CDR3 sequence reads: CASGASGRDPGELFF. DNA of the CDR3: TGTGCCAGCGGAGCTAGCGGGAGGGATCCCGGGGAGCTGTTTTTT.

The chain couples TRBV15 to TRBJ2-1, with D possibly being TRBD2 (6 bases). Germline CDR1 LNHNV, CDR2 YYDKDF (reference sequence). Trimming took 0 bases from V and 1 from J, leaving 10 bases between them. The CDR3 extends over 16 amino acids. CDR3 nucleotide sequence: TGTGCCACCAGCAGAGAAGGAGGGACTTCCTACAATGAGCAGTTCTTC. Translating it yields CATSREGGTSYNEQFF.

This clone showed up just a few times. This sequence joins TRBV7-9 and TRBJ2-2, with 8 positions matching TRBD2. The CDR3 extends over 14 amino acids. With V trimmed by 10 bases and J by 5 bases, 9 bases remained unmatched. CDR1 SEHNR and CDR2 FQNEAQ come from the germline V gene (reference sequence). The CDR3 DNA sequence: TGTGCCACCTACGGGACTAGTCTGACCGGGGAGCTGTTTTTT. As protein: CATYGTSLTGELFF.

The genes are TRBV29-1 and TRBJ1-2; tentative D call: TRBD1 (5 bases). CDR1 and CDR2 (germline): SQVTM, ANQGSEA. CDR3 length equals 12 residues. The V gene lost 4 bases and the J gene lost 4 bases, with 10 bases spanning the gap. The CDR3 DNA is TGCAGCGTTGCTTGGGACTTCTATGGCTACACCTTC. Translated: CSVAWDFYGYTF.